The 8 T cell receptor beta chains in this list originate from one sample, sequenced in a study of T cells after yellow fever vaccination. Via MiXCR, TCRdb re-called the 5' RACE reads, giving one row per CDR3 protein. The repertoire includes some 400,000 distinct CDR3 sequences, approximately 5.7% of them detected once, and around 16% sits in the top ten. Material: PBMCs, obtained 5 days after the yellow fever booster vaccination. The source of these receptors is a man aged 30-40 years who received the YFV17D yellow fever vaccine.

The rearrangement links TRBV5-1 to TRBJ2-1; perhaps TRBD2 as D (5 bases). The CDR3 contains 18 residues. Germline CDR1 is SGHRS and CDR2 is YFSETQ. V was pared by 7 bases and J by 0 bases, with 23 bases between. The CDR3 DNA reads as TGCGCCAGCTTCCGGGGAATGGGCGTTGAGAGCTCCTACAATGAGCAGTTCTTC. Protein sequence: CASFRGMGVESSYNEQFF. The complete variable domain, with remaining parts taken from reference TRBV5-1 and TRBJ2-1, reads KAGVTQTPRYLIKTRGQQVTLSCSPISGHRSVSWYQQTPGQGLQFLFEYFSETQRNKGNFPGRFSGRQFSNSRSEMNVSTLELGDSALYLCASFRGMGVESSYNEQFFGPGTRLTVL.

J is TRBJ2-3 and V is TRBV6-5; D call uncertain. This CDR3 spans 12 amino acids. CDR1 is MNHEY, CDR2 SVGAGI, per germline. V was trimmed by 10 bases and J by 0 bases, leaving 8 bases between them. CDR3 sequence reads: CATSASTDTQYF. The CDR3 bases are TGTGCCACAAGCGCCAGCACAGATACGCAGTATTTT.

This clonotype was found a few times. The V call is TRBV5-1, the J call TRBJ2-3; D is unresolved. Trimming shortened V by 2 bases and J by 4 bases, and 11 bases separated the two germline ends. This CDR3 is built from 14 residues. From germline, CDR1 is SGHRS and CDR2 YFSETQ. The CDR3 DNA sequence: TGCGCCAGCAGCTTTGGACGAGTAGCAGATACGCAGTATTTT. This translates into CASSFGRVADTQYF. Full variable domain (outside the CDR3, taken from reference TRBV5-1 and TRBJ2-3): KAGVTQTPRYLIKTRGQQVTLSCSPISGHRSVSWYQQTPGQGLQFLFEYFSETQRNKGNFPGRFSGRQFSNSRSEMNVSTLELGDSALYLCASSFGRVADTQYFGPGTRLTVL.

Here the CDR3 DNA reads TGCAGTGTAGTACAGGGGCCCGCGGTCGATTCACCCCTCCACTTT. This encodes CSVVQGPAVDSPLHF. V is TRBV20-1 and J is TRBJ1-6; the match to TRBD1 covers 7 bases. V lost 7 bases to trimming and J lost 8 bases; unmatched junction nucleotides: 14. This CDR3 has 15 amino acids. Germline values: CDR1 DFQATT, CDR2 SNEGSKA (reference sequence).

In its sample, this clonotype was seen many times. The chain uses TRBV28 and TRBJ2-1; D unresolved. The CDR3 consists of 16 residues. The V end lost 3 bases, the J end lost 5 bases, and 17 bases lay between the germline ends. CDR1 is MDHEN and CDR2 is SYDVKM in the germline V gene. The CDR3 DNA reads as TGTGCCAGCAGTTTGCCAGCTGGGCAACAAAACAATGAGCAGTTCTTC. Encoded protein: CASSLPAGQQNNEQFF.

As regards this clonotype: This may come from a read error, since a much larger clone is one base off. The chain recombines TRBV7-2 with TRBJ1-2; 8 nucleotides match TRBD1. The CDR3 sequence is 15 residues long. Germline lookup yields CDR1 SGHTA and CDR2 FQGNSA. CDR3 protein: CASSARAGGDYVYTF. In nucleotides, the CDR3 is TGTGCCAGCAGCGCAAGGGCAGGGGGCGACTATGTCTACACCTTC.

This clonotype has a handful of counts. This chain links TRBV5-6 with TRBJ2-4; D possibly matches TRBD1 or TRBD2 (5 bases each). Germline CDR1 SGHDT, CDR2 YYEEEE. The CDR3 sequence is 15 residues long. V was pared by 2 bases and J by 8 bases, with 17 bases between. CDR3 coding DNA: TGTGCCAGCAGCTTATTGGGACCCCTCAGAGACATTCAGTACTTC. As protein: CASSLLGPLRDIQYF.

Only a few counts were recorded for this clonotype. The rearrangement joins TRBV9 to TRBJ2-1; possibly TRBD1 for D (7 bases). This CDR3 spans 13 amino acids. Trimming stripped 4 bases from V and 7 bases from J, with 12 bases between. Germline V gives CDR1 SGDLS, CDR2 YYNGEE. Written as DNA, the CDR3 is TGTGCCAGCAGCTTACAGGGGAGGAATGAGCAGTTCTTC. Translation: CASSLQGRNEQFF.